Sequencing of this TCR beta chain was carried out in a study of CD8+CD57+ T cells in acquired aplastic anemia. This clonotype was counted only a few times. This CDR3 is 13 amino acids long. The germline V gene encodes CDR1 ENHRY and CDR2 SYGVKD. Trimming took off 11 bases at V and 6 bases at J, with 16 bases between the two ends. Genomic DNA constituted the template upon which TCR beta VDJ and CDR3 profiling was performed. TCRdb used MiXCR to reprocess the reads, holding one entry per CDR3 protein. This sample has about 160,000 distinct CDR3 sequences, with around 48% found just once. Flow cytometry had shown expanded CD8+CD57+ cells in the patients chosen for sequencing.

Source material: sorted CD4+, CD8+, or CD8+CD57+ T cells (not recorded which) from PBMCs. This clonotype originated in a human donor with aplastic anemia. The V gene is TRBV10-3, the J gene TRBJ1-4; weak D call: TRBD1 (5 bases). The CDR3 region has the DNA TGTGCCGCCCGGGACCGGGCGGATGAAAAACTGTTTTTT. Residues: CAARDRADEKLFF.